This TCR beta chain is from a study of OX40 agonist ivuxolimab in advanced cancers. Whole-study context: While on treatment, patients had intravenous ivuxolimab at 0.01 to 10 mg/kg every 2 weeks.

Regarding the study as a whole: Doses of 0.1 to 3.0 mg/kg were accompanied by clonal expansion of CD4+ and CD8+ blood T cells by week 6.

With regard to this clone: Its antigen is undetermined.

CDR3 length: 15 amino acids. Trimming removed 3 bases from V and 3 bases from J, with 15 bases in between. Germline V gene lookup returns CDR1 SNHLY and CDR2 FYNNEI. Method: immunoSEQ multiplex PCR; TCRdb's copy keeps in-frame clones and lacks some. The table records 92,000 or so clones, approximately 80% of them present only once. V is TRBV2 and J is TRBJ2-7, with D possibly matching TRBD2 (5 bases). The receptor comes from an adult with an advanced solid tumor such as melanoma, head and neck, liver or kidney cancer. Material: CD4+ or CD8+ T cells sorted from blood, obtained in a trial of the OX40 agonist ivuxolimab. CDR3 loop: CASSEVRAPGYEQYF. In nucleotides, the CDR3 is TGTGCCAGCAGTGAGGTGAGGGCCCCTGGCTACGAGCAGTACTTC.